The 18 T cell receptor beta chains in this list originate from one sample, sequenced in a study of control samples from healthy donors and cancer patients. Only in-frame clones appear in the TCRdb table, and some are missing; sequencing was by immunoSEQ multiplex PCR. Among 400,000 to 500,000 clones listed, 90% were seen once. Sequenced sample: PBMCs. The receptor set was obtained from a man aged 40-55 years with head and neck cancer.

The genes are TRBV7-3 and TRBJ1-1, with 8 bases fitting TRBD1. Germline lookup yields CDR1 SGHTA and CDR2 FQGTGA. Trimming took 5 bases from V and 1 from J; bases not matched to a gene: 12. The CDR3 runs 17 residues. The CDR3, as DNA: TGTGCCAGCAGCGCGTTGGGACCCGGACAGGGGAACACTGAAGCTTTCTTT. It specifies CASSALGPGQGNTEAFF.

The chain joins TRBV7-6 to TRBJ1-2; no clear D gene. This CDR3 has 14 amino acids. The germline V and J ends were trimmed by 4 bases and 6 bases, with 15 bases remaining between them. CDR1 is SGHVS, CDR2 FNYEAQ, per germline. DNA for the CDR3: TGTGCCAGCAGCTCGGCGATTTCCATTGATGGCTACACCTTC. It codes for CASSSAISIDGYTF.

J is TRBJ2-1 and V is TRBV18; no clear D gene. The V end lost 3 bases, the J end lost 6 bases, and 6 bases lay between the germline ends. The CDR3 spans 12 residues. The germline gives CDR1 KGHSH, CDR2 LQKENI. The CDR3 here is CASSPQLNEQFF. CDR3 in DNA: TGTGCCAGCTCACCCCAGCTCAATGAGCAGTTCTTC. The full variable domain, with the rest looked up from reference TRBV18 and TRBJ2-1, is NAGVMQNPRHLVRRRGQEARLRCSPMKGHSHVYWYRQLPEEGLKFMVYLQKENIIDESGMPKERFSAEFPKEGPSILRIQQVVRGDSAAYFCASSPQLNEQFFGPGTRLTVL.

The chain links TRBV29-1 to TRBJ2-7, with D tentatively TRBD1 (5 bases). Germline assignment: CDR1 SQVTM and CDR2 ANQGSEA. The CDR3 runs to 13 residues. The V end was cut by 1 base, the J end by 7 bases, with 14 bases between. CDR3 coding DNA: TGCAGCGTTGAAGTGGGGCAGGGATATGAGCAGTACTTC. It is translated as CSVEVGQGYEQYF.

The rearrangement joins TRBV10-1 to TRBJ2-3; TRBD2 matches 7 bases. This CDR3 has 16 residues. After removal of 3 bases from V and 1 base from J, the junction contained 7 bases not matched to a gene. CDR1 is WNHNN and CDR2 is SYGVQD in the germline V gene (reference sequence). CDR3 amino acids: CASSDFGGTGTDTQYF. The CDR3 bases are TGCGCCAGCAGTGATTTCGGGGGGACGGGCACAGATACGCAGTATTTT.

This chain connects TRBV20-1 to TRBJ1-5, with D unclear. The CDR3 loop spans 14 amino acids. CDR1 is DFQATT and CDR2 is SNEGSKA in the germline V gene (reference sequence). Trimming removed 3 bases at V and 7 bases at J, with 16 bases between. In DNA form, the CDR3 reads TGCAGTGCTAGTACGGCAGCTCCTGGGCAGCCCCAGCATTTT. It is translated as CSASTAAPGQPQHF.

This clone appeared a single time. The chain joins TRBV4-2 to TRBJ2-7; the match to TRBD1 covers 10 bases. The CDR3 runs to 16 residues. CDR1 and CDR2 from the germline V gene are LGHNA and YNFKEQ. The trim removed 0 bases at V and 3 bases at J, leaving 5 bases unmatched. The CDR3 loop is CASSQDSGTGVYEQYF. The CDR3 DNA sequence: TGTGCCAGCAGCCAAGATTCCGGGACAGGGGTCTACGAGCAGTACTTC.

The chain combines TRBV19 with TRBJ1-1; 7 bases align to TRBD1. The CDR3 length is 17 residues. Germline V CDR1 and CDR2: LNHDA, SQIVND (reference sequence). J lost 1 base, V lost 3 bases, and 11 bases had no gene match. The CDR3 reads CASSMKIDRAGNTEAFF. The CDR3, as DNA: TGTGCCAGTAGTATGAAAATCGACAGGGCGGGGAACACTGAAGCTTTCTTT.

The rearrangement links TRBV6-5 to TRBJ2-7; tentatively, D is TRBD1 (5 bases). Germline CDR1 reads MNHEY; CDR2 reads SVGAGI. V lost 7 bases and J lost 0, with 7 bases in between. The length of the CDR3 is 12 residues. The CDR3 DNA is TGTGCCAGCACAGGGCTCTCCTACGAGCAGTACTTC. Encoded protein: CASTGLSYEQYF.

The chain is built from TRBV25-1 and TRBJ1-4; tentative D call: TRBD1 (5 bases). V was shortened by 9 bases and J by 8 bases, with 16 bases between the two germline ends. This CDR3 region has 13 residues. Germline V lookup: CDR1 MGHDK, CDR2 SYGVNS. CDR3 in amino acids: CASKLGAREKLFF. The CDR3 DNA reads as TGTGCCAGTAAACTTGGGGCACGCGAAAAACTGTTTTTT.

The gene calls are TRBV5-6 and TRBJ1-5, with D perhaps TRBD1 (6 bases). The CDR3 extends over 18 amino acids. The ends were cut back, 4 bases at V and 7 bases at J, with 27 bases in the middle. Per germline, CDR1 SGHDT and CDR2 YYEEEE. The CDR3 protein is CASSHRTDGHRAGQPQHF. The DNA for the CDR3 is TGTGCCAGCAGCCATAGGACCGACGGACACAGGGCAGGGCAGCCCCAGCATTTT.

CDR3: CASSKGGPSLETQYF. The CDR3 nucleotides are TGTGCCAGCAGTAAGGGAGGCCCCTCACTAGAGACCCAGTACTTC. V is TRBV2 and J is TRBJ2-5; tentatively, D is TRBD2 (6 bases). From germline, CDR1 is SNHLY and CDR2 FYNNEI. CDR3 length equals 15 residues. Trimming stripped 5 bases from V and 4 bases from J, with 17 bases between.

The CDR3 region has the DNA TGTGCCAGCAGCCCCGGAGGTGGGAATCAGCCCCAGCATTTT. Its protein product is CASSPGGGNQPQHF. The chain links TRBV7-3 to TRBJ1-5; D uncertain. V gave up 5 bases and J gave up 4 bases, with 12 bases separating them. CDR1 is SGHTA and CDR2 is FQGTGA in the germline V gene. There are 14 residues in the CDR3.

This chain joins TRBV6-5 and TRBJ1-1, with D tentatively TRBD1 (5 bases). V lost 6 bases to trimming and J lost 1 base, with 9 bases between them. CDR1 and CDR2 (germline): MNHEY, SVGAGI. CDR3 size: 13 residues. CDR3: CASSWGRNTEAFF. In nucleotides, the CDR3 is TGTGCCAGCAGCTGGGGCAGGAACACTGAAGCTTTCTTT.

Written as DNA, the CDR3 is TGTGCCACCAGTGTCCAGGGGAACTACAATGAGCAGTTCTTC. Translation gives CATSVQGNYNEQFF. This chain links TRBV24-1 with TRBJ2-1, with D possibly TRBD1 on 6 matching bases. Trimming pared 5 bases from V and 3 bases from J, leaving 10 bases between. Germline assignment: CDR1 KGHDR and CDR2 SFDVKD. This CDR3 contains 14 residues.

The chain joins TRBV5-5 to TRBJ2-7, with 8 bases matching TRBD1. This CDR3 spans 15 amino acids. V shed 4 bases, J shed 0 bases, and the junction held 6 bases outside the gene matches. CDR1 SGHKS and CDR2 YYEKEE come from the germline V gene (reference sequence). DNA of the CDR3: TGTGCCAGCAGCCCAGGACAGGGAATCTCCTACGAGCAGTACTTC. It is translated as CASSPGQGISYEQYF.

This clone was counted a single time. The V and J genes are TRBV3-1 (or the pseudogene TRBV3-2) and TRBJ1-3, with a weak D call TRBD1 (6 bases). The CDR3 contains 15 residues. With 2 bases removed from V and 7 bases from J, the gap between germline ends came to 15 bases. Germline V gives CDR1 LGHDT, CDR2 YNNKEL (reference sequence). In nucleotides, the CDR3 is TGTGCCAGCAGCCAAACCCCGACAGGCAGGAACACCATATATTTT. It specifies CASSQTPTGRNTIYF.

CDR3 amino acids: CAISEHGTENSPLHF. The CDR3 nucleotides read TGTGCCATCAGTGAACACGGGACAGAAAATTCACCCCTCCACTTT. This chain joins TRBV10-3 and TRBJ1-6; TRBD1 agrees at 7 bases. After removal of 3 bases from V and 7 bases from J, the junction contained 6 bases not matched to a gene. The CDR3 is 15 amino acids. Germline-derived CDR1 and CDR2 are ENHRY and SYGVKD.